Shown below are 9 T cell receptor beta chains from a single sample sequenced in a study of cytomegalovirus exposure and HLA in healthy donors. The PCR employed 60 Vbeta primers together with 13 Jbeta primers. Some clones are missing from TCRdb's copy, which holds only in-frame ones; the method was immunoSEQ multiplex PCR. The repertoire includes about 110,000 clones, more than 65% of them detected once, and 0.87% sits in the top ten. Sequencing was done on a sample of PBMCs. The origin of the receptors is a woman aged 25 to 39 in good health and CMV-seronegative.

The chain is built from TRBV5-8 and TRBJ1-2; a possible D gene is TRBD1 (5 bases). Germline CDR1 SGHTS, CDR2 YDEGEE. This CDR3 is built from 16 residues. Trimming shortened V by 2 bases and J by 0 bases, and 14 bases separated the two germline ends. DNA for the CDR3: TGTGCCAGCAGCTTAGAAACCGGGGGAACTAACTATGGCTACACCTTC. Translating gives CASSLETGGTNYGYTF.

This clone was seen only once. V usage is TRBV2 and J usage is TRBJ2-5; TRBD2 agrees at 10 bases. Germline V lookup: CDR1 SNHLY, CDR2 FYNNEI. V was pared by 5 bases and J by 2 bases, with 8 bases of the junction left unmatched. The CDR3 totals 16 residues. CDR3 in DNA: TGTGCCAGCAGTCGGGCTAGCGGGGGCCTACAAGAGACCCAGTACTTC. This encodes CASSRASGGLQETQYF.

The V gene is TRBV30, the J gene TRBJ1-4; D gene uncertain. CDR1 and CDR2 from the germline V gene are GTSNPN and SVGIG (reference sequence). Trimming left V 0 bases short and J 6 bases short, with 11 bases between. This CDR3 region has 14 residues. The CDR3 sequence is CAWSVDEGYEKLFF. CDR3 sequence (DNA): TGTGCCTGGAGTGTTGATGAGGGATATGAAAAACTGTTTTTT.

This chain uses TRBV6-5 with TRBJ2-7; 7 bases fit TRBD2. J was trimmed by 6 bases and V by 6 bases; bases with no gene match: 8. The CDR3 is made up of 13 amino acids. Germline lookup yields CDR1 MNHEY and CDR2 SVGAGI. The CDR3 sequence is CASRLQRGSEQYF. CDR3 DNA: TGTGCCAGCAGATTACAACGCGGGAGCGAGCAGTACTTC.

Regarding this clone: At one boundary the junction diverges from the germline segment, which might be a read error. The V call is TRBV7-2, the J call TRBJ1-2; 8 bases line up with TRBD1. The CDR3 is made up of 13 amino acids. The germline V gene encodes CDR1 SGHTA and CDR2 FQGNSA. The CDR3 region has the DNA TGTGCCAGCAGCTTACACAGGGGGTTAAATCTCTCCTTC. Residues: CASSLHRGLNLSF.

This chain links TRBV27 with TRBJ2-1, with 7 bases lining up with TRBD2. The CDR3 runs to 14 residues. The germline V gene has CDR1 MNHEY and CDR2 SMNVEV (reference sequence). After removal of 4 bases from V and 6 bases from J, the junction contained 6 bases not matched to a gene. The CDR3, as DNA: TGTGCCAGCAGTTCTAGCGGAGCAATCAATGAGCAGTTCTTC. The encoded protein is CASSSSGAINEQFF.

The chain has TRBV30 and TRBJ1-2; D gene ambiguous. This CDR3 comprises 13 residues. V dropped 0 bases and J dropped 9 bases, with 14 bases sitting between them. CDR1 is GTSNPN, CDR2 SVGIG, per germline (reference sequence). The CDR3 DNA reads TGTGCCTGGAGTGTAGCCGGGTTTTCGAGCTACACCTTC. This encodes CAWSVAGFSSYTF.

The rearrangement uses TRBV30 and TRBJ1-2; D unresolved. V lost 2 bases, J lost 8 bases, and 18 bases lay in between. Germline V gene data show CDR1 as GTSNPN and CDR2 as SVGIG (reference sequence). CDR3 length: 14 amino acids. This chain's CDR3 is CAWSRRTDSLGYTF. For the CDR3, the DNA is TGTGCCTGGAGTCGTCGGACGGACTCTCTAGGCTACACCTTC.

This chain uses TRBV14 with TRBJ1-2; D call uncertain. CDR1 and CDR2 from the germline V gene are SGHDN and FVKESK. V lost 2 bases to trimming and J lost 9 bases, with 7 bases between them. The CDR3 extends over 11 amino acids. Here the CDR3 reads CASSQHRSYTF. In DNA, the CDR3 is TGTGCCAGCAGCCAACACAGAAGCTACACCTTC.